This T cell receptor (beta chain) was sequenced during a study of cytomegalovirus exposure and HLA in healthy donors. Study conclusions and caveats: Several V segments, TRBV6-2 and TRBV6-3 among them, could not be told apart and were dropped. In presence/absence analyses, roughly uniform sequencing depth across donors was assumed. Several of the most significant clusters appeared, in a later analysis, to be linked to common viral pathogens. Trimming of TCR beta V- and J-genes showed a link, identified in a later analysis, to a missense DCLRE1C variant.

Germline CDR1 is GTSNPN and CDR2 is SVGIG (reference sequence). CDR3 length equals 12 residues. The V gene lost 2 bases and the J gene lost 4 bases, with 8 bases spanning the gap. In the PCR, 60 Vbeta and 13 Jbeta primers were used. Sequenced by immunoSEQ multiplex PCR; TCRdb stores in-frame clones only, minus some. Among roughly 160,000 clones, over 60% were seen once, and the ten largest hold around 1.5%. A word on this clone: Antigen specificity is unknown.

The clonotype was recovered from a girl aged 10-17 years in good health and CMV-seronegative. The sequencing input was PBMCs. The chain carries TRBV30 and TRBJ1-2, with D unclear. CDR3 sequence reads: CAWSPAGYGYTF. The CDR3 bases are TGTGCCTGGAGTCCCGCGGGCTATGGCTACACCTTC.